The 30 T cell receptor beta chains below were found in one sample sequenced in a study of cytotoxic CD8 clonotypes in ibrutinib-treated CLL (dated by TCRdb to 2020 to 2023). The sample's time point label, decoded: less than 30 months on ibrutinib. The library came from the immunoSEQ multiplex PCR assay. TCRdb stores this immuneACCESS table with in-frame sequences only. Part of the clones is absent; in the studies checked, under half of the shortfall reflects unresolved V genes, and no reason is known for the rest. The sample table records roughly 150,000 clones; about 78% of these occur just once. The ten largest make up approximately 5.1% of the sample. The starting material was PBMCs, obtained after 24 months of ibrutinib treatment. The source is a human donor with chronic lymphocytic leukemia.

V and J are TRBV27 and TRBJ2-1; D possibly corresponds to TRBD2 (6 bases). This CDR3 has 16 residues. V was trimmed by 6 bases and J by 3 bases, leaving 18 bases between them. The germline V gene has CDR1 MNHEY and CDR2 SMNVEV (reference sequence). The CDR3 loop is CASSRTSGRDYNEQFF. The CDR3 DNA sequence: TGTGCCAGCAGCCGTACGAGCGGGCGCGACTACAATGAGCAGTTCTTC.

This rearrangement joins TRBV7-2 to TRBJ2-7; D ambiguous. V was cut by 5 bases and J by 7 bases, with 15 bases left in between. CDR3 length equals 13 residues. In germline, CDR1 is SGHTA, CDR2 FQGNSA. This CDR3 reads CASSKDEYFEQYF. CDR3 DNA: TGTGCCAGCAGCAAGGACGAGTACTTTGAGCAGTACTTC.

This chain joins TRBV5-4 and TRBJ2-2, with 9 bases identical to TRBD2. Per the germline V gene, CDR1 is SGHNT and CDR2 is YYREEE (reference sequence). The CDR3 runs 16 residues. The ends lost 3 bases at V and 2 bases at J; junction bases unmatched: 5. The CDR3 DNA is TGTGCCAGCAGCTCCAAACTAGCGGGTAACACCGGGGAGCTGTTTTTT. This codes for CASSSKLAGNTGELFF.

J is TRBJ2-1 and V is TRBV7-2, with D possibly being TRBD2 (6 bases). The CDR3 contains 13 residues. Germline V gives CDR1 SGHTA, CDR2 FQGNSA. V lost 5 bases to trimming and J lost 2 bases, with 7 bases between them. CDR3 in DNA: TGTGCCAGCAGCACGGGGGCCTACAATGAGCAGTTCTTC. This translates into CASSTGAYNEQFF.

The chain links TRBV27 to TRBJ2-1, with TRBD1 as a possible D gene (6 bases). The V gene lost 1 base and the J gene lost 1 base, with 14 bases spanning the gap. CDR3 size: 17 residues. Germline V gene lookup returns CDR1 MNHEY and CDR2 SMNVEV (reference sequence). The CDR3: CASSLWGRRGSYNEQFF. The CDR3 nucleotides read TGTGCCAGCAGTTTATGGGGGCGAAGAGGGTCCTACAATGAGCAGTTCTTC.

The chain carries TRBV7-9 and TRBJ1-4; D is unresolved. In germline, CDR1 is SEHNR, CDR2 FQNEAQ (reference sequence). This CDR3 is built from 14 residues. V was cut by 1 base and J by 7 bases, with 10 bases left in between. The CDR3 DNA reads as TGTGCCAGCAGCTTAGAGGCTGGGAGTGAAAAACTGTTTTTT. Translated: CASSLEAGSEKLFF.

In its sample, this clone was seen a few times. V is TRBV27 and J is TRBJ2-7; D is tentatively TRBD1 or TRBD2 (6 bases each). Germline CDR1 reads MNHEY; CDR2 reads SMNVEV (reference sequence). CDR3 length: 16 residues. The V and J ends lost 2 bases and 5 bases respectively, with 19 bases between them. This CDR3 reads CASSLTRQGGTHEQYF. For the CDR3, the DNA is TGTGCCAGCAGTTTAACCCGGCAGGGCGGGACACACGAGCAGTACTTC.

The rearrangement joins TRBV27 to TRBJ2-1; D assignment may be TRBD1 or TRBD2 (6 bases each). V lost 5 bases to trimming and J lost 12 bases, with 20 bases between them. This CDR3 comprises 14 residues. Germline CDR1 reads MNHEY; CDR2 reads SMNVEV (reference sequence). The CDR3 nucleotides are TGTGCCAGCAGTCCAACCGGACAGCGGGTGGGGCAGTTCTTC. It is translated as CASSPTGQRVGQFF.

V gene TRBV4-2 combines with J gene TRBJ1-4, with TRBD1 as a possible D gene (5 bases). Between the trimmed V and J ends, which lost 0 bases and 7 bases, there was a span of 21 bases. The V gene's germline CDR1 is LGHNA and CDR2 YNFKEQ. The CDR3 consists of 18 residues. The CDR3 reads CASSQEMVWAGIGEKLFF. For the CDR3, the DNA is TGTGCCAGCAGCCAAGAAATGGTTTGGGCAGGGATAGGTGAAAAACTGTTTTTT.

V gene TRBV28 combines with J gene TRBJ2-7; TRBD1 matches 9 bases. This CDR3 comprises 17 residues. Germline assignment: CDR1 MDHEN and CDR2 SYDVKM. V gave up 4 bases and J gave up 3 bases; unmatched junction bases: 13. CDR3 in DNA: TGTGCCAGCAGTTCCCCCGCCGGGACAGGGAATAACTACGAGCAGTACTTC. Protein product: CASSSPAGTGNNYEQYF.

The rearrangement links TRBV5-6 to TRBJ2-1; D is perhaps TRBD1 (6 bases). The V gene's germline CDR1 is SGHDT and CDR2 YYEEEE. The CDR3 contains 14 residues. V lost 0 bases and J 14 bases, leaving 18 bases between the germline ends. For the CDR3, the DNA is TGTGCCAGCAGCTTGGCCGAGCAGGGGCGTACGGAGTTCTTC. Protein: CASSLAEQGRTEFF.

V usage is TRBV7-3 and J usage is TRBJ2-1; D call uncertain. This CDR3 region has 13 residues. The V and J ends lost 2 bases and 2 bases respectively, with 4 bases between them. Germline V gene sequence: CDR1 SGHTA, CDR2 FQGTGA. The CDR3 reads CASSLFAYNEQFF. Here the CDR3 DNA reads TGTGCCAGCAGCTTATTCGCCTACAATGAGCAGTTCTTC. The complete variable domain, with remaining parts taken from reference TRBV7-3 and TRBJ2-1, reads GAGVSQTPSNKVTEKGKYVELRCDPISGHTALYWYRQSLGQGPEFLIYFQGTGAADDSGLPNDRFFAVRPEGSVSTLKIQRTERGDSAVYLCASSLFAYNEQFFGPGTRLTVL.

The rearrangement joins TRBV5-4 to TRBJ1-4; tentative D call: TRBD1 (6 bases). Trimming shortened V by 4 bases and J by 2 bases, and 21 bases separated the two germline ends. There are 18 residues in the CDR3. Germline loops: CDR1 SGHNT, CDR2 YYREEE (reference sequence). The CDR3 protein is CASSRRFGGAGTNEKLFF. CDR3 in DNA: TGTGCCAGCAGCCGCCGGTTTGGGGGGGCTGGGACTAATGAAAAACTGTTTTTT.

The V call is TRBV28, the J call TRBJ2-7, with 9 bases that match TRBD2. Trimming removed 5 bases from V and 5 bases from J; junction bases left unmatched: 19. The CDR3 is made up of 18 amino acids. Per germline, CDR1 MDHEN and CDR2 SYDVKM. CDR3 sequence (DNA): TGTGCCAGCAGTCCCCCCCAAGGCGGGAGGGCCCTGGGGGACGAGCAGTACTTC. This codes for CASSPPQGGRALGDEQYF.

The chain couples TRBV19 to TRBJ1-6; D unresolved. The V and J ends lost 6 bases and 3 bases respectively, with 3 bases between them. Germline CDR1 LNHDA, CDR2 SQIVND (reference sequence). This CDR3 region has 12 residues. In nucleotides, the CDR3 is TGTGCCAGTAGCCGCTATAATTCACCCCTCCACTTT. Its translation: CASSRYNSPLHF.

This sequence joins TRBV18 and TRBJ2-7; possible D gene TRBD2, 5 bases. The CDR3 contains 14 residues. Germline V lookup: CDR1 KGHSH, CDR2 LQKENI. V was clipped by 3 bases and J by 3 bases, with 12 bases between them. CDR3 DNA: TGTGCCAGCTCACCTGGGAGCCCTATCTACGAGCAGTACTTC. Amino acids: CASSPGSPIYEQYF. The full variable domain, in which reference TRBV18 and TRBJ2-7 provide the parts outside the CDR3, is NAGVMQNPRHLVRRRGQEARLRCSPMKGHSHVYWYRQLPEEGLKFMVYLQKENIIDESGMPKERFSAEFPKEGPSILRIQQVVRGDSAAYFCASSPGSPIYEQYFGPGTRLTVT.

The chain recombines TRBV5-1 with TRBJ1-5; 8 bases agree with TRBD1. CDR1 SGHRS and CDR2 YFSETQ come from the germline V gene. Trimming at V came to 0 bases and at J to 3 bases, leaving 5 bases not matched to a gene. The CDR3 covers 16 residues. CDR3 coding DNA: TGCGCCAGCAGCTTGGATGGGACAGGAAACAATCAGCCCCAGCATTTT. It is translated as CASSLDGTGNNQPQHF.

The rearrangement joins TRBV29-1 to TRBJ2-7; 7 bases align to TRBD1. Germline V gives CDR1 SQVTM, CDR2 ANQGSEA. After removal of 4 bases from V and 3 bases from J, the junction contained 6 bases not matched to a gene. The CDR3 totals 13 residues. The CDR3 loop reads CSVGTTGVYEQYF. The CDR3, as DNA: TGCAGCGTTGGCACAACAGGGGTCTACGAGCAGTACTTC.

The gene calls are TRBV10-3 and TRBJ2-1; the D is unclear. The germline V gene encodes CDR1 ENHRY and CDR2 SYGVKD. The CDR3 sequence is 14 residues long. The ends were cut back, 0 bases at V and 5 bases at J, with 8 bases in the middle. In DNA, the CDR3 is TGTGCCATCAGTGAGTCGATGGGGAACAATGAGCAGTTCTTC. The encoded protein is CAISESMGNNEQFF.

CDR3 region: CASSPIPPTSGGKDEQFF. DNA for the CDR3: TGTGCCAGCTCACCTATACCCCCCACTAGCGGGGGGAAGGATGAGCAGTTCTTC. The chain joins TRBV18 to TRBJ2-1, with 12 positions matching TRBD2. Trimming at V came to 3 bases and at J to 8 bases, leaving 14 bases not matched to a gene. The CDR3 spans 18 residues. Per the germline V gene, CDR1 is KGHSH and CDR2 is LQKENI.

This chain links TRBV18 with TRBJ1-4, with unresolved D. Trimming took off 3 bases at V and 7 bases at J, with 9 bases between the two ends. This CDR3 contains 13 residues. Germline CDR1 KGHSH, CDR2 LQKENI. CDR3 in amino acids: CASSPLKSEKLFF. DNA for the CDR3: TGTGCCAGCTCACCTTTAAAGTCTGAAAAACTGTTTTTT.

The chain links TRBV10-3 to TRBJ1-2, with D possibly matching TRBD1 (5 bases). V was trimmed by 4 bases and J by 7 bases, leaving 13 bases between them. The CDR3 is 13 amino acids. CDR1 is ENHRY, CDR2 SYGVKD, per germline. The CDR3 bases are TGTGCCATCAGTGGGGGCGGCTGGGGTGGCTACACCTTC. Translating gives CAISGGGWGGYTF.

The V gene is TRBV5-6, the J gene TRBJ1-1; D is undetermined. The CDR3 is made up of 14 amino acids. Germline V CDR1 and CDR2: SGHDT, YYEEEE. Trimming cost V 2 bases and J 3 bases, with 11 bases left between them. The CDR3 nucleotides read TGTGCCAGCAGCTTAACTGGGCGATACACTGAAGCTTTCTTT. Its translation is CASSLTGRYTEAFF.

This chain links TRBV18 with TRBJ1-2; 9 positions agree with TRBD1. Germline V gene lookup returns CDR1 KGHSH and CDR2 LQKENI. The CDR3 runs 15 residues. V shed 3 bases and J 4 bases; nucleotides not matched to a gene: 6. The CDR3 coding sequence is TGTGCCAGCTCACCGGGACAGGGACTTTCCTATGGCTACACCTTC. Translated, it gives CASSPGQGLSYGYTF.

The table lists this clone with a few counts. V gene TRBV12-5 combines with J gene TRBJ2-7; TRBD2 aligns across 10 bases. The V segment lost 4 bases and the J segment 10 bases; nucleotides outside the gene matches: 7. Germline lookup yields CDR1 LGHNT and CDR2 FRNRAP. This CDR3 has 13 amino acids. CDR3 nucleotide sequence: TGTGCTAGTGGTTGGGGGACTAGCGTCTTACAGTACTTC. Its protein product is CASGWGTSVLQYF.

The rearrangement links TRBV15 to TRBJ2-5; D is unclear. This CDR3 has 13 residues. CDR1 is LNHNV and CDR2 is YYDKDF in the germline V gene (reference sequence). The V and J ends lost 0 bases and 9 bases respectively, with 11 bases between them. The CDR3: CATSREVGLAQYF. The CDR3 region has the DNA TGTGCCACCAGCAGAGAGGTCGGTTTGGCCCAGTACTTC. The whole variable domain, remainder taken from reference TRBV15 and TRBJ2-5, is DAMVIQNPRYQVTQFGKPVTLSCSQTLNHNVMYWYQQKSSQAPKLLFHYYDKDFNNEADTPDNFQSRRPNTSFCFLDIRSPGLGDTAMYLCATSREVGLAQYFGPGTRLLVL.

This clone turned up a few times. Here the CDR3 DNA reads TGCAGTGGGAGGACAGGGACAAACACCTTC. This encodes CSGRTGTNTF. The V and J genes are TRBV20-1 and TRBJ1-2, with 8 positions matching TRBD1. Germline assignment: CDR1 DFQATT and CDR2 SNEGSKA (reference sequence). This CDR3 spans 10 amino acids. J lost 12 bases, V lost 7 bases, and 7 bases had no gene match.

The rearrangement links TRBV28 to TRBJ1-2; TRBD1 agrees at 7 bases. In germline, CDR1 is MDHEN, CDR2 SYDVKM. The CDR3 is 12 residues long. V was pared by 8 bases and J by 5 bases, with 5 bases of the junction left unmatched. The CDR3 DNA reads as TGTGCCAGCGGCAGGGGGGGGTATGGCTACACCTTC. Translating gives CASGRGGYGYTF.

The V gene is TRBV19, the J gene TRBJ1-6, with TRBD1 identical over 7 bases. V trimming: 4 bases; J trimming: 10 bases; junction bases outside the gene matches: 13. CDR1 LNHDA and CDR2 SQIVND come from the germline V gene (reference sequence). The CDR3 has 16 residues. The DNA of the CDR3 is TGTGCCAGTAGTAAGCAACAGGGGAGTGGAAAATCACCCCTCCACTTT. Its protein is CASSKQQGSGKSPLHF.

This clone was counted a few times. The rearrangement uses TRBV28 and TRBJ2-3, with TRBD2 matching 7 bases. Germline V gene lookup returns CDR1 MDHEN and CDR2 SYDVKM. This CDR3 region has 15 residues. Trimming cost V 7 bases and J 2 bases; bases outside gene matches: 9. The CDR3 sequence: CASNSPGGFTDTQYF. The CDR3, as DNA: TGTGCCAGCAACTCCCCCGGGGGGTTCACAGATACGCAGTATTTT. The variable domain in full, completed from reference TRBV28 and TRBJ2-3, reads DVKVTQSSRYLVKRTGEKVFLECVQDMDHENMFWYRQDPGLGLRLIYFSYDVKMKEKGDIPEGYSVSREKKERFSLILESASTNQTSMYLCASNSPGGFTDTQYFGPGTRLTVL.